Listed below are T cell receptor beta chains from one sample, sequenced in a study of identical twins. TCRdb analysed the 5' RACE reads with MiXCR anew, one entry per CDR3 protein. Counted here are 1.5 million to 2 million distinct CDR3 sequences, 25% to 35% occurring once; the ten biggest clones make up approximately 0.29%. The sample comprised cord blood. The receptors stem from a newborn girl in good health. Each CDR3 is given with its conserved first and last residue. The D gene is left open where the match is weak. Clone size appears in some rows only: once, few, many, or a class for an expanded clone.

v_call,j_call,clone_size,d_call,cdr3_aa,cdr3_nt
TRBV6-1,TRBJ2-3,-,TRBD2,CASSGRTSSATDTQYF,TGTGCCAGCAGTGGGAGGACTAGCAGCGCCACAGATACGCAGTATTTT
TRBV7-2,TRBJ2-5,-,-,CASSLGIYRENERYF,TGTGCCAGCAGCTTAGGAATATACAGGGAAAACGAGCGGTACTTC
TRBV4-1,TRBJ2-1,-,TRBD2,CASSQEGQLAGLYNEQFF,TGCGCCAGCAGCCAAGAGGGCCAACTAGCGGGGTTATACAATGAGCAGTTCTTC
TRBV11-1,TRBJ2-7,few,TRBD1,CASSPRQGRSQYEQYF,TGTGCCAGCAGCCCAAGACAGGGACGGTCCCAATACGAGCAGTACTTC
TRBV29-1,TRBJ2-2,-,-,CSVDGRDNTGELFF,TGCAGCGTTGACGGCAGGGATAACACCGGGGAGCTGTTTTTT
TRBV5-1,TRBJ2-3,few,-,CASRLYAEADTQYF,TGCGCCAGCAGATTGTATGCCGAGGCGGATACGCAGTATTTT
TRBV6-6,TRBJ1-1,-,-,CASISTVNTEAFF,TGTGCCAGCATATCGACAGTGAACACTGAAGCTTTCTTT
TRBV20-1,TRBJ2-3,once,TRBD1,CSARPTGATDTQYF,TGCAGTGCTAGACCGACAGGGGCCACAGATACGCAGTATTTT
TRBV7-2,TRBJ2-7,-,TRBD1,CASSLSGQGAYNEQYF,TGTGCCAGCAGCTTATCCGGACAGGGAGCCTACAATGAGCAGTACTTC
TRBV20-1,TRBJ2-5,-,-,CSASSVGGETQYF,TGCAGTGCTAGCTCCGTAGGGGGAGAGACCCAGTACTTC
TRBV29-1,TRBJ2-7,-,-,CSVEDPAASSYNEQYF,TGCAGCGTTGAAGATCCGGCGGCAAGCTCCTACAATGAGCAGTACTTC
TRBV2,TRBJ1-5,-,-,CASRDGLNQPQHF,TGTGCCAGCAGGGACGGTCTCAATCAGCCCCAGCATTTT
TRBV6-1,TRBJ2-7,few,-,CASSESQGWDYEQYF,TGTGCCAGCAGTGAGTCTCAGGGGTGGGACTACGAGCAGTACTTC
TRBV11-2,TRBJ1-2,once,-,CASRDPGYYGYTF,TGTGCCAGCAGGGACCCGGGGTACTATGGCTACACCTTC
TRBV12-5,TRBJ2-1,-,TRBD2,CASGLVTSGRFNEQFF,TGTGCTAGTGGTTTGGTGACTAGCGGGAGATTCAATGAGCAGTTCTTC
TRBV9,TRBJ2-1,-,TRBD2,CASSMTSGGINEQFF,TGTGCCAGCAGCATGACTAGCGGGGGGATCAATGAGCAGTTCTTC